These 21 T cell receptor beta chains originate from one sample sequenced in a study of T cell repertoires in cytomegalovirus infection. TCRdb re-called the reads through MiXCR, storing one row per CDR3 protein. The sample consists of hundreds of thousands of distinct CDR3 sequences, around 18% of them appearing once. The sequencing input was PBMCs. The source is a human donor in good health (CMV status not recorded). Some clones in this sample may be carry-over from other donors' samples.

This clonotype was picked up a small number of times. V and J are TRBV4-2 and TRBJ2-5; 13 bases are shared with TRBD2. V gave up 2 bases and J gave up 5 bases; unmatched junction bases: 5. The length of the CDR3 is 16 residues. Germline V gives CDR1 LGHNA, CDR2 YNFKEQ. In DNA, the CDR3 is TGTGCCAGCAGCCAAACTAGCGGGGGGGCTAGCGAGACCCAGTACTTC. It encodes CASSQTSGGASETQYF.

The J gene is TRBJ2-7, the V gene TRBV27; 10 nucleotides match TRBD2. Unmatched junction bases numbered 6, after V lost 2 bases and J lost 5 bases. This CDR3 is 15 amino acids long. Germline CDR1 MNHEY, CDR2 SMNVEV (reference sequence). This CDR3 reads CASSLGLAAVDEQYF. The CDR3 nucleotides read TGTGCCAGCAGTTTAGGACTAGCGGCCGTCGACGAGCAGTACTTC.

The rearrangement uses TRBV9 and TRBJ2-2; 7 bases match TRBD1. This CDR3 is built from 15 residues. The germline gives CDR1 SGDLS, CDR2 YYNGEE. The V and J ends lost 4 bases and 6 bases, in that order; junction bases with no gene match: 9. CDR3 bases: TGTGCCAGCAGCCTAGAATCAAGGGGGCCCGGGGAGCTGTTTTTT. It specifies CASSLESRGPGELFF.

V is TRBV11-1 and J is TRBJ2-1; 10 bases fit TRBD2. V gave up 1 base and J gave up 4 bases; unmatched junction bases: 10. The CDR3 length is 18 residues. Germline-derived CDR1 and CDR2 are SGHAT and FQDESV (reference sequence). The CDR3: CASSLGPDLAGDYNEQFF. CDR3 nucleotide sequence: TGTGCCAGCAGCTTAGGACCTGACCTAGCGGGGGATTACAATGAGCAGTTCTTC.

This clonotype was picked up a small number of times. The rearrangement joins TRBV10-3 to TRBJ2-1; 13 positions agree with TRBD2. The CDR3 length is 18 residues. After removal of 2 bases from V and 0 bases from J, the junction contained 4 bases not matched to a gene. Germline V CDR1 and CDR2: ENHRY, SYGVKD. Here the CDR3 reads CAISETTSGGSSYNEQFF. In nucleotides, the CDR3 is TGTGCCATCAGTGAGACGACTAGCGGGGGGAGCTCCTACAATGAGCAGTTCTTC.

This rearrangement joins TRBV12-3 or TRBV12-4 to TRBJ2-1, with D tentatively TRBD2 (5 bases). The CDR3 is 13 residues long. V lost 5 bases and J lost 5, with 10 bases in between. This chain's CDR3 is CASSLTRHNEQFF. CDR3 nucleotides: TGTGCCAGCAGTCTTACTAGGCACAATGAGCAGTTCTTC.

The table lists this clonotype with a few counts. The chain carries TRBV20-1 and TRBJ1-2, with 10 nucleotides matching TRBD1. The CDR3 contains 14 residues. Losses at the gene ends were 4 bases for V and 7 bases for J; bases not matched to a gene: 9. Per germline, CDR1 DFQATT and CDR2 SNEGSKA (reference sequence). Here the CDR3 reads CSATDRGRSGGYTF. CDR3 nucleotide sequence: TGCAGTGCTACAGACAGGGGGCGAAGTGGTGGCTACACCTTC.

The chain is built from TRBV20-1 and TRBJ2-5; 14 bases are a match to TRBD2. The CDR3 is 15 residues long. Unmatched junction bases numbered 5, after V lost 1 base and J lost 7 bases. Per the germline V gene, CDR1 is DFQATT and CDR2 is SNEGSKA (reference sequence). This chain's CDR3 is CSARGGLAGVVTQYF. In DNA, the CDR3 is TGCAGTGCTAGAGGGGGACTAGCGGGGGTGGTGACCCAGTACTTC.

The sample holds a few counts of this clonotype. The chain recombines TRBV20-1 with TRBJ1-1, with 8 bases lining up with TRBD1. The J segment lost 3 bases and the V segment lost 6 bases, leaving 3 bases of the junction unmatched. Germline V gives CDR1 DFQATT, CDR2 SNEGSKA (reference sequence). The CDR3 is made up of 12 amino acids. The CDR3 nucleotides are TGCAGTGCGCCGACAGGGGACACTGAAGCTTTCTTT. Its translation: CSAPTGDTEAFF.

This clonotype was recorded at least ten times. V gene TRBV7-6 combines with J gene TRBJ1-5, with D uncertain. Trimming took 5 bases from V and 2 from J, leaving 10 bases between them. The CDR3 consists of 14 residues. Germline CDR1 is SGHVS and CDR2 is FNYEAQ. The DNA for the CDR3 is TGTGCCAGCAGCCCCGGGCCCGGCAATCAGCCCCAGCATTTT. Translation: CASSPGPGNQPQHF.

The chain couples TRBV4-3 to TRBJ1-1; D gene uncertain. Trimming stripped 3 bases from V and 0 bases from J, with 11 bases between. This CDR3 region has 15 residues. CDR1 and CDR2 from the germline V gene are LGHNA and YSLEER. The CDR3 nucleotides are TGCGCCAGCAGCCAGCCCAGATCCATGAACACTGAAGCTTTCTTT. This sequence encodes CASSQPRSMNTEAFF.

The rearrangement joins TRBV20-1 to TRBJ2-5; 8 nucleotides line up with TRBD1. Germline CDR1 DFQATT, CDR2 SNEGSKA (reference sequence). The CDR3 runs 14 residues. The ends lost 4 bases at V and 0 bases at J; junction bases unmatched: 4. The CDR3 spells CSANIQGDQETQYF. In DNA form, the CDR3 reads TGCAGTGCTAATATACAGGGGGACCAAGAGACCCAGTACTTC.

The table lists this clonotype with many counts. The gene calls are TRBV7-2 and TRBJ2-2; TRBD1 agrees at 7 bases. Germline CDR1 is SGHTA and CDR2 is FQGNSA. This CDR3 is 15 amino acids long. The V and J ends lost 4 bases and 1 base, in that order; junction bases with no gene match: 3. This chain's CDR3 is CASSSTGVNTGELFF. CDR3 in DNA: TGTGCCAGCAGCTCAACAGGGGTGAACACCGGGGAGCTGTTTTTT.

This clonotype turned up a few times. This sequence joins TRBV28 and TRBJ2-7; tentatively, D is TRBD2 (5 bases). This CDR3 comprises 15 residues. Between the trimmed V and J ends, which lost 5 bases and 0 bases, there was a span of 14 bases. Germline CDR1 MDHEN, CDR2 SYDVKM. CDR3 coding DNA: TGTGCCAGCAGTCCATGGACTGAGGGCTCCTACGAGCAGTACTTC. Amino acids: CASSPWTEGSYEQYF.

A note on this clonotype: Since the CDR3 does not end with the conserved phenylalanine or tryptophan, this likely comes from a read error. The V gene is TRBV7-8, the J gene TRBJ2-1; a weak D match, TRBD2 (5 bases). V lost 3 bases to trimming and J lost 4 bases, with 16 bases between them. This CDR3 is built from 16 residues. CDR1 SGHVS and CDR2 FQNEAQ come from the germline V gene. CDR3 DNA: TGTGCCAGCAGCTTCGGGATACTCCCTCTGTACAATGAGCAGTTCCTC. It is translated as CASSFGILPLYNEQFL.

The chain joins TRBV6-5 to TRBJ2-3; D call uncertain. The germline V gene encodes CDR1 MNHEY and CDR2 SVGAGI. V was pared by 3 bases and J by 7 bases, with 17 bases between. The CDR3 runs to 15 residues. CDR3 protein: CASSYGPPPSNTQYF. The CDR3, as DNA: TGTGCCAGCAGTTATGGGCCCCCGCCTTCGAATACGCAGTATTTT.

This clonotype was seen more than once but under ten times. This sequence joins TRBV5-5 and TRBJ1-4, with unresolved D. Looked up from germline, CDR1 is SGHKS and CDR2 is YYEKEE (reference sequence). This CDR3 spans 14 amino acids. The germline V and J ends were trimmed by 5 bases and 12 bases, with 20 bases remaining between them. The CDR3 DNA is TGTGCCAGCAGATTCGATCCAGGCCGAAGGGAACTGTTTTTT. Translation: CASRFDPGRRELFF. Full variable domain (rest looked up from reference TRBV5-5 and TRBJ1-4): DAGVTQSPTHLIKTRGQQVTLRCSPISGHKSVSWYQQVLGQGPQFIFQYYEKEERGRGNFPDRFSARQFPNYSSELNVNALLLGDSALYLCASRFDPGRRELFFGSGTQLSVL.

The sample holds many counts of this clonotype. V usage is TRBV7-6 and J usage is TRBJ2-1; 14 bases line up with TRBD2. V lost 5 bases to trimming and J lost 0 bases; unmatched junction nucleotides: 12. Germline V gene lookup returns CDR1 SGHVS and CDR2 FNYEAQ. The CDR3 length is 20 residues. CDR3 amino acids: CASSGYRTSGGQRSYNEQFF. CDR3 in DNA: TGTGCCAGCAGCGGCTACAGGACTAGCGGGGGGCAACGCTCCTACAATGAGCAGTTCTTC. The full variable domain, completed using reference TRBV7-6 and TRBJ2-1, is GAGVSQSPRYKVTKRGQDVALRCDPISGHVSLYWYRQALGQGPEFLTYFNYEAQQDKSGLPNDRFSAERPEGSISTLTIQRTEQRDSAMYRCASSGYRTSGGQRSYNEQFFGPGTRLTVL.

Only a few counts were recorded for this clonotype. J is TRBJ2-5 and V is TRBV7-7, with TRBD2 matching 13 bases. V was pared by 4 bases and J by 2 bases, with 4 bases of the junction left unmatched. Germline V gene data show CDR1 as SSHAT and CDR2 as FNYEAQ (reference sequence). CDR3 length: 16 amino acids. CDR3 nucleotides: TGTGCCAGCAGCTCGACTAGCGGGGGGAAGCAAGAGACCCAGTACTTC. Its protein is CASSSTSGGKQETQYF.

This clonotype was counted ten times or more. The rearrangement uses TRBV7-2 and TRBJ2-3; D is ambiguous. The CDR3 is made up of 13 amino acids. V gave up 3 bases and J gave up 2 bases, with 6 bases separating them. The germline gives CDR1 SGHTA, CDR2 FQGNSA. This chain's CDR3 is CASSFSHTDTQYF. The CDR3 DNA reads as TGTGCCAGCAGCTTTTCCCACACAGATACGCAGTATTTT.

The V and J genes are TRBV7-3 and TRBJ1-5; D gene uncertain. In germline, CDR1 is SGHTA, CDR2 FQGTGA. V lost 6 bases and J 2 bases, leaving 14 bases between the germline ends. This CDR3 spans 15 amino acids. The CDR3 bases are TGTGCCAGCAGTTCCGATGATAGGGGCAATCAGCCCCAGCATTTT. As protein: CASSSDDRGNQPQHF.